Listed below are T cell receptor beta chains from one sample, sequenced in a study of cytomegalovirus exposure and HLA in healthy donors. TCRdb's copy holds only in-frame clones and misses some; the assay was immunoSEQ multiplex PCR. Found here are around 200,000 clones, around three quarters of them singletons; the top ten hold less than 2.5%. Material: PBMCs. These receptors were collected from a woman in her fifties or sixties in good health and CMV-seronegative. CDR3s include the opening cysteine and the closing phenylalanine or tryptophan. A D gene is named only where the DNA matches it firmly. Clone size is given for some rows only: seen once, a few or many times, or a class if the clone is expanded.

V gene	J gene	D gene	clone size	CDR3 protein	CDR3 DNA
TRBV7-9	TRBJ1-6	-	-	CASSKSGAASNSPLHF	TGTGCCAGCAGCAAGTCAGGGGCAGCATCTAATTCACCCCTCCACTTT
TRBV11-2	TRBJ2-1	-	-	CASSLNYGAEYNEQFF	TGTGCCAGCAGCTTAAACTACGGAGCGGAGTACAATGAGCAGTTCTTC
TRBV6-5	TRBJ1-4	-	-	CASSPGSFKEKLFF	TGTGCCAGCAGTCCGGGGTCTTTCAAGGAAAAACTGTTTTTT
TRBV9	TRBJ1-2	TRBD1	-	CASSAPATGGNYGYTF	TGTGCCAGCAGCGCCCCCGCGACAGGGGGCAATTATGGCTACACCTTC
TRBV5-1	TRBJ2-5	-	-	CASSLRPIGAGVQETQYF	TGCGCCAGCAGCCTTAGACCTATCGGGGCAGGGGTACAAGAGACCCAGTACTTC
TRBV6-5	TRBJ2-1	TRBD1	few	CASSYSRDRYNEQFF	TGTGCCAGCAGTTACTCAAGGGACAGATACAATGAGCAGTTCTTC
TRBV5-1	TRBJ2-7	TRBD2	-	CASSASTSGTLVGEQYF	TGCGCCAGCAGCGCCTCGACTAGCGGGACTCTCGTGGGGGAGCAGTACTTC
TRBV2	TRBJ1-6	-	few	CASSRDDSPLHF	TGTGCCAGCAGTCGGGATGACTCACCCCTCCACTTT
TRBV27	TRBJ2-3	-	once	CASSLSFQGDTQYF	TGTGCCAGCAGTTTATCGTTTCAGGGGGATACGCAGTATTTT
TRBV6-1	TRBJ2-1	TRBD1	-	CASLRQGLDEQFF	TGTGCCAGCCTTAGACAGGGCTTGGATGAGCAGTTCTTC
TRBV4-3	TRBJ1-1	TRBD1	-	CASSRDREGAEAFF	TGCGCCAGCAGCCGGGACAGGGAAGGCGCTGAAGCTTTCTTT
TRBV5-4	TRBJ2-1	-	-	CASSLVGGPYNEQFF	TGTGCCAGCAGCTTGGTAGGGGGTCCCTACAATGAGCAGTTCTTC
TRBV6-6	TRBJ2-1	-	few	CASRGYSYNEQFF	TGTGCCAGCAGGGGCTACTCCTACAATGAGCAGTTCTTC
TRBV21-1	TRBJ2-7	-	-	CASSNTGSPLEQYF	TGTGCCAGCAGCAACACAGGGTCCCCCCTCGAGCAGTACTTC
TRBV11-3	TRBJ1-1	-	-	CASSLGGQSPNTEAFF	TGTGCCAGCAGCTTAGGCGGGCAGTCACCGAACACTGAAGCTTTCTTT
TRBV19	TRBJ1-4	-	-	CASSIWPREKLFF	TGTGCCAGTAGTATATGGCCTAGGGAAAAACTGTTTTTT
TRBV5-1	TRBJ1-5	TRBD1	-	CASSLDDRGDQPQHF	TGCGCCAGCAGCTTGGATGACAGGGGAGATCAGCCCCAGCATTTT
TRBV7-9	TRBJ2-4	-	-	CASSRDSPAKNIQYF	TGTGCCAGCAGCAGGGACTCCCCTGCCAAAAACATTCAGTACTTC
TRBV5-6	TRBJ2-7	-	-	CASSARRYEQYF	TGTGCCAGCAGTGCCCGCAGGTACGAGCAGTACTTC
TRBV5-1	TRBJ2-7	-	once	CASRSMSSSYEQYF	TGCGCCAGCAGGAGTATGTCTAGCTCCTACGAGCAGTACTTC
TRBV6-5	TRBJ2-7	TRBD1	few	CASSYGTGVDEQYF	TGTGCCAGCAGTTACGGGACAGGGGTCGACGAGCAGTACTTC
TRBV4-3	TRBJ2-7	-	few	CASSQEPRVSSYEQYF	TGCGCCAGCAGCCAAGAACCGAGGGTGAGCTCCTACGAGCAGTACTTC
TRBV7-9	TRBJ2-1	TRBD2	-	CASSLGGRVYNEQFF	TGTGCCAGCAGCTTAGGCGGGAGGGTCTACAATGAGCAGTTCTTC
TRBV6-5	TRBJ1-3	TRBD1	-	CASSYRQGAGTIYF	TGTGCCAGCAGTTACCGGCAGGGGGCAGGCACCATATATTTT
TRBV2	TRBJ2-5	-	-	CASSGGLGYQETQYF	TGTGCCAGCAGTGGGGGGCTCGGGTACCAAGAGACCCAGTACTTC
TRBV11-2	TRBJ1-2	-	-	CASSLSEWEAEGYTF	TGTGCCAGCAGCCTATCCGAGTGGGAGGCGGAAGGCTACACCTTC
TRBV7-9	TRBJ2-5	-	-	CASSADLAPQYF	TGTGCCAGCAGCGCCGATCTAGCCCCCCAGTACTTC
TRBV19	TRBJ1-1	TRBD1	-	CASTVGGQGGEAFF	TGTGCCAGTACCGTAGGGGGTCAGGGGGGTGAAGCTTTCTTT
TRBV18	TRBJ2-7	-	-	CASSPGATETYEQYF	TGTGCCAGCTCACCGGGGGCGACAGAGACCTACGAGCAGTACTTC
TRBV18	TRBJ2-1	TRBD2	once	CASSLERGAYNEQFF	TGTGCCAGCTCACTCGAGCGGGGGGCATACAATGAGCAGTTCTTC
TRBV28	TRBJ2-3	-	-	CASSLDIASTDTQYF	TGTGCCAGCAGTTTAGACATCGCTAGCACAGATACGCAGTATTTT
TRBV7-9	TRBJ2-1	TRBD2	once	CSSSISSGGAFF	TGTTCCAGCAGCATAAGTAGCGGGGGGGCGTTCTTC
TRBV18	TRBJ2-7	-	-	CASSLDSYEQYF	TGTGCCAGCTCACTGGACAGTTACGAGCAGTACTTC
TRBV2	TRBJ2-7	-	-	CASNFRATGQTITEQYF	TGTGCCAGCAATTTTCGGGCCACAGGACAGACGATTACCGAGCAGTACTTC
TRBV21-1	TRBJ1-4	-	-	CASIEKEPPKENEKLFF	TGTGCCAGCATAGAAAAGGAGCCACCCAAAGAGAATGAAAAACTGTTTTTT
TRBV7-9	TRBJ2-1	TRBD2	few	CASSALAGVGNEQFF	TGTGCCAGCAGCGCCTTAGCGGGAGTAGGTAATGAGCAGTTCTTC
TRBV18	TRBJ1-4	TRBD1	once	CASSQDRGTNEKLFF	TGTGCCAGCTCACAGGACAGGGGAACTAATGAAAAACTGTTTTTT
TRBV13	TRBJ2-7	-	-	CASSLGGEVARPTYEQYF	TGTGCCAGCAGCTTAGGAGGAGAGGTTGCTAGGCCAACCTACGAGCAGTACTTC
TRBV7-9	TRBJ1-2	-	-	CASSTRWADKGGYTF	TGTGCCAGCAGCACCCGCTGGGCGGACAAGGGTGGCTACACCTTC
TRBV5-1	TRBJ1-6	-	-	CASSLATIGNSPLHF	TGCGCCAGCAGCTTGGCGACAATCGGTAATTCACCCCTCCACTTT
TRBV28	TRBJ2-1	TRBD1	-	CASSLSAGGNYNEQFF	TGTGCCAGCAGTTTATCGGCAGGGGGAAACTACAATGAGCAGTTCTTC
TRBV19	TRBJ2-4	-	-	CASSIQGGQNIQYF	TGTGCCAGTAGTATCCAGGGGGGCCAAAACATTCAGTACTTC
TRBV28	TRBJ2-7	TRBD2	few	CASSPSGLAGAVGSYEQYF	TGTGCCAGCAGTCCGTCCGGACTAGCGGGAGCGGTAGGTTCCTACGAGCAGTACTTC
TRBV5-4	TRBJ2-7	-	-	CASSRDSYEQYF	TGTGCCAGCAGTCGGGACTCCTACGAGCAGTACTTC
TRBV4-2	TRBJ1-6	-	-	CASSQALAHNSPLHF	TGTGCCAGCAGCCAGGCCCTGGCCCATAATTCACCCCTCCACTTT
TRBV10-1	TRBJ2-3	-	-	CASSESTGQDTQYF	TGCGCCAGCAGTGAGTCGACAGGCCAAGATACGCAGTATTTT
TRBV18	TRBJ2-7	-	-	CASSPGHISYEQYF	TGTGCCAGCTCACCGGGACACATCTCCTACGAGCAGTACTTC
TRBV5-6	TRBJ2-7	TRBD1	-	CASTPGQGVYEQYF	TGTGCCAGCACACCGGGACAGGGTGTCTACGAGCAGTACTTC
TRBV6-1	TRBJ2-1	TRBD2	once	CASSDPTGRGNNEQFF	TGTGCCAGCAGTGATCCGACTGGGAGGGGCAACAATGAGCAGTTCTTC
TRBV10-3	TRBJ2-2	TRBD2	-	CAISERGGDTGELFF	TGTGCCATCAGTGAGCGGGGGGGGGACACCGGGGAGCTGTTTTTT
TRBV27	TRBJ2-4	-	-	CASSLIGDITGNIQYF	TGTGCCAGCAGTCTAATCGGGGACATCACAGGGAACATTCAGTACTTC